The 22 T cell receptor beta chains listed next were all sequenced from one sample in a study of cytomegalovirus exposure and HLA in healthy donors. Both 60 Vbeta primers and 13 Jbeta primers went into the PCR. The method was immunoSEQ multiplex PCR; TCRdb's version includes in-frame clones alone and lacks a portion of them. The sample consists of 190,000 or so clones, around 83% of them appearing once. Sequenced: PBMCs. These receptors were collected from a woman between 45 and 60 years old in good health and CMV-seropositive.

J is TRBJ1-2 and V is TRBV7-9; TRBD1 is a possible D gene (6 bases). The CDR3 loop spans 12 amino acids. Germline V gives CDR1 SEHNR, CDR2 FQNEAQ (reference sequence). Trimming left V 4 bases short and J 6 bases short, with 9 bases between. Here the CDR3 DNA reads TGTGCCAGCAGCTGGGACACCAATGGCTACACCTTC. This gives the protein CASSWDTNGYTF. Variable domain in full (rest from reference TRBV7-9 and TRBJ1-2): DTGVSQNPRHKITKRGQNVTFRCDPISEHNRLYWYRQTLGQGPEFLTYFQNEAQLEKSRLLSDRFSAERPKGSFSTLEIQRTEQGDSAMYLCASSWDTNGYTFGSGTRLTVV.

The CDR3, as DNA: TGCGCCAGCAGTGAGTCGGGAGGGGAGGACACCGGGGAGCTGTTTTTT. The encoded protein is CASSESGGEDTGELFF. This chain links TRBV10-1 with TRBJ2-2; TRBD2 agrees at 7 bases. Germline lookup yields CDR1 WNHNN and CDR2 SYGVQD (reference sequence). This CDR3 comprises 16 residues. V lost 0 bases and J lost 3; bases outside the gene matches: 4.

CDR3 DNA: TGTGCCAGCAGTTACTCCAGGGGCATCAACAATGAGCAGTTCTTC. Residues: CASSYSRGINNEQFF. The V and J genes are TRBV6-6 and TRBJ2-1, with D possibly TRBD1 on 6 matching bases. Germline V gene sequence: CDR1 MNHNY, CDR2 SVGAGI (reference sequence). Trimming took 0 bases from V and 5 from J, leaving 11 bases between them. CDR3 length equals 15 residues.

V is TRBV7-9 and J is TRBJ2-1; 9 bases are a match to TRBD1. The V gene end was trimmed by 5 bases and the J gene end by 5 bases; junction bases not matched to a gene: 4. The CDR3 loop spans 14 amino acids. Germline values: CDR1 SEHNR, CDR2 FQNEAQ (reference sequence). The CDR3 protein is CASSRTGADNEQFF. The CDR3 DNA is TGTGCCAGCAGCCGGACAGGGGCGGACAATGAGCAGTTCTTC.

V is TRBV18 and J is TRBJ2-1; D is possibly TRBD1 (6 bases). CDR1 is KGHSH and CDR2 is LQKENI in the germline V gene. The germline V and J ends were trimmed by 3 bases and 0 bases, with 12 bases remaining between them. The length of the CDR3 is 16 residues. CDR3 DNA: TGTGCCAGCTCACCGGGGACACTGAGCTCCTACAATGAGCAGTTCTTC. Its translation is CASSPGTLSSYNEQFF.

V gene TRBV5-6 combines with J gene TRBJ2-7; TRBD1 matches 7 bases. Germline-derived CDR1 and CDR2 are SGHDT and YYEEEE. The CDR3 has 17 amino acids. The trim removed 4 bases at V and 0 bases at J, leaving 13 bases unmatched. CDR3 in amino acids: CASSRPMTRDSSYEQYF. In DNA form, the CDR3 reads TGTGCCAGCAGCAGACCAATGACCCGGGACAGCTCCTACGAGCAGTACTTC.

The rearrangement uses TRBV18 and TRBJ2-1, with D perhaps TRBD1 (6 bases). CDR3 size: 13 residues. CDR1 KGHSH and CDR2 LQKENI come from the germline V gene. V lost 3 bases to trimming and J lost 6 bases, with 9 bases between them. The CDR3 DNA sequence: TGTGCCAGCTCACCTATACAGGGCAATGAGCAGTTCTTC. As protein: CASSPIQGNEQFF.

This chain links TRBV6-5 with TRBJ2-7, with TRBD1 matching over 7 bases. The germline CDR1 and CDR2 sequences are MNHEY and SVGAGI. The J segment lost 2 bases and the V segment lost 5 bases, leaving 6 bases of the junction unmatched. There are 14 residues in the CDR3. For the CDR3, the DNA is TGTGCCAGCAGTACGACAGGGATCCCCTACGAGCAGTACTTC. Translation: CASSTTGIPYEQYF.

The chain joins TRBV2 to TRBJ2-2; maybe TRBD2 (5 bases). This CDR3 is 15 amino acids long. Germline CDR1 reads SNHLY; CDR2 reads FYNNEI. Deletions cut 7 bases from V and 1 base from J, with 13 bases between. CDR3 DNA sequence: TGTGCCAGCAAAGCGGAAAACCAGAACACCGGGGAGCTGTTTTTT. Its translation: CASKAENQNTGELFF.

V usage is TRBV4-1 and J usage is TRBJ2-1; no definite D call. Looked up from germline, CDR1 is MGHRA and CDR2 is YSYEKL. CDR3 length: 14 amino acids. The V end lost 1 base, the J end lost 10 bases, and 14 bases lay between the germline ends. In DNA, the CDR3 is TGCGCCAGCAGCCAAGTTCCACTCCGATTGGAGCAGTTCTTC. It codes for CASSQVPLRLEQFF.

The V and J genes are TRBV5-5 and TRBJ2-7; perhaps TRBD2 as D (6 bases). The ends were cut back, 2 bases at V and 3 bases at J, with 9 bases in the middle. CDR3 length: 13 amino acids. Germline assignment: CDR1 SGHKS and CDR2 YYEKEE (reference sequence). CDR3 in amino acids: CASSFWGVYEQYF. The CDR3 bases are TGTGCCAGCAGCTTTTGGGGGGTCTACGAGCAGTACTTC.

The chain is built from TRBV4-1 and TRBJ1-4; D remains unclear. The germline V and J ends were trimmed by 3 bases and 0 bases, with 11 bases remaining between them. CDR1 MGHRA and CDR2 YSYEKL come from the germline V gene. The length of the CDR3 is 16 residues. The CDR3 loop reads CASSQDAGTTNEKLFF. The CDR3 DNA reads TGCGCCAGCAGCCAGGACGCCGGGACAACTAATGAAAAACTGTTTTTT.

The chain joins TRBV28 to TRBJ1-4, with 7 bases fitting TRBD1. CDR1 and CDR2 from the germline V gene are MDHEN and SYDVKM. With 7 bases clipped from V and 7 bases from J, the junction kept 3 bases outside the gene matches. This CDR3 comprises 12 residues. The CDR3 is CASTGTVEKLFF. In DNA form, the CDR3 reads TGTGCCAGCACCGGGACAGTTGAAAAACTGTTTTTT. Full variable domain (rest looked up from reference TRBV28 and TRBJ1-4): DVKVTQSSRYLVKRTGEKVFLECVQDMDHENMFWYRQDPGLGLRLIYFSYDVKMKEKGDIPEGYSVSREKKERFSLILESASTNQTSMYLCASTGTVEKLFFGSGTQLSVL.

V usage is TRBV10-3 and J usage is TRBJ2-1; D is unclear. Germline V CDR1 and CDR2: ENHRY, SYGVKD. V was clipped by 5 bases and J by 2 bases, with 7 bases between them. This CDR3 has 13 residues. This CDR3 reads CAISSSPYNEQFF. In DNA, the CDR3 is TGTGCCATCAGTTCGAGCCCCTACAATGAGCAGTTCTTC.

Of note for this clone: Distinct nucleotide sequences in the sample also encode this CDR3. CDR3 protein: CASSVGGGAYNEQFF. The CDR3 region has the DNA TGTGCCAGCAGCGTAGGAGGGGGGGCCTACAATGAGCAGTTCTTC. The chain recombines TRBV9 with TRBJ2-1; possibly TRBD2 for D (7 bases). V lost 0 bases, J lost 2 bases, and 9 bases lay in between. This CDR3 is built from 15 residues. CDR1 is SGDLS, CDR2 YYNGEE, per germline. The complete variable domain, with remaining parts taken from reference TRBV9 and TRBJ2-1, reads DSGVTQTPKHLITATGQRVTLRCSPRSGDLSVYWYQQSLDQGLQFLIQYYNGEERAKGNILERFSAQQFPDLHSELNLSSLELGDSALYFCASSVGGGAYNEQFFGPGTRLTVL.

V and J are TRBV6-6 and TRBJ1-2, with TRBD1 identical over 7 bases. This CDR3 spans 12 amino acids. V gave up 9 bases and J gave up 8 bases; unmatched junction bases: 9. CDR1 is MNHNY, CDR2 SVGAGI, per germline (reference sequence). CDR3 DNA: TGTGCCAGTGGACAGGAAAGGTGGGGCTACACCTTC. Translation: CASGQERWGYTF.

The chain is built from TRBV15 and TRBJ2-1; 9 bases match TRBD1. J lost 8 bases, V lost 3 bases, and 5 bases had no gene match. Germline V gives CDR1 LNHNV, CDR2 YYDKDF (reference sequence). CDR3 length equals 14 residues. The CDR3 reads CATSRAGTGYEQFF. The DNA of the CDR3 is TGTGCCACCAGCAGGGCCGGGACAGGGTATGAGCAGTTCTTC.

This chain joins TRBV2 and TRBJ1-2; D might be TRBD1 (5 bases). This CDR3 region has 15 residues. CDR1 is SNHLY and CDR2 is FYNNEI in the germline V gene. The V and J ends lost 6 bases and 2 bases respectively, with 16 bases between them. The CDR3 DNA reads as TGTGCCAGCAGGGGGGGGACGCCAAACAACTATGGCTACACCTTC. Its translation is CASRGGTPNNYGYTF. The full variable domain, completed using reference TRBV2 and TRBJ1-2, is EPEVTQTPSHQVTQMGQEVILRCVPISNHLYFYWYRQILGQKVEFLVSFYNNEISEKSEIFDDQFSVERPDGSNFTLKIRSTKLEDSAMYFCASRGGTPNNYGYTFGSGTRLTVV.

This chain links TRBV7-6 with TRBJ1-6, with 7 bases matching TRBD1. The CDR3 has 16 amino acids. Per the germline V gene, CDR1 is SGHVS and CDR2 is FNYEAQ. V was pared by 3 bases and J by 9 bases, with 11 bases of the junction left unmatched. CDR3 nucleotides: TGTGCCAGCAGCTTGAGGGGGCGCGGGGGGAGTTCACCCCTCCACTTT. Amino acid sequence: CASSLRGRGGSSPLHF.

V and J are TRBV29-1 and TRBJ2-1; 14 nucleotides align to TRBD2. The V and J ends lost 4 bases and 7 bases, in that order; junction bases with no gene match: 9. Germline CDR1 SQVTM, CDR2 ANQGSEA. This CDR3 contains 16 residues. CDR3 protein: CSVARLAGGPGNEQFF. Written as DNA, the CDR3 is TGCAGCGTTGCCCGACTAGCGGGAGGGCCTGGGAATGAGCAGTTCTTC.

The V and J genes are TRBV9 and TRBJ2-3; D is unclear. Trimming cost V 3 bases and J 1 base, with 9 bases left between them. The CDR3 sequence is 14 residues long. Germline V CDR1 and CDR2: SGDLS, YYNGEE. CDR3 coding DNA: TGTGCCAGCAGCGCTAGTCGGGGCACAGATACGCAGTATTTT. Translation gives CASSASRGTDTQYF. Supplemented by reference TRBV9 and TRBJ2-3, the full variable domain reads DSGVTQTPKHLITATGQRVTLRCSPRSGDLSVYWYQQSLDQGLQFLIQYYNGEERAKGNILERFSAQQFPDLHSELNLSSLELGDSALYFCASSASRGTDTQYFGPGTRLTVL.

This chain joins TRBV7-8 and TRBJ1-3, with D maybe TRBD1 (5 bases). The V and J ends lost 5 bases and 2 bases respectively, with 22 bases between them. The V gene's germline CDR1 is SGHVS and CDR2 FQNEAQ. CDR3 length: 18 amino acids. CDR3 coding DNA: TGTGCCAGCAGCCCAGGATCCTCCAAGGGGATAGCTGGAAACACCATATATTTT. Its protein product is CASSPGSSKGIAGNTIYF. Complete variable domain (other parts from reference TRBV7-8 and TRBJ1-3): GAGVSQSPRYKVAKRGQDVALRCDPISGHVSLFWYQQALGQGPEFLTYFQNEAQLDKSGLPSDRFFAERPEGSVSTLKIQRTQQEDSAVYLCASSPGSSKGIAGNTIYFGEGSWLTVV.